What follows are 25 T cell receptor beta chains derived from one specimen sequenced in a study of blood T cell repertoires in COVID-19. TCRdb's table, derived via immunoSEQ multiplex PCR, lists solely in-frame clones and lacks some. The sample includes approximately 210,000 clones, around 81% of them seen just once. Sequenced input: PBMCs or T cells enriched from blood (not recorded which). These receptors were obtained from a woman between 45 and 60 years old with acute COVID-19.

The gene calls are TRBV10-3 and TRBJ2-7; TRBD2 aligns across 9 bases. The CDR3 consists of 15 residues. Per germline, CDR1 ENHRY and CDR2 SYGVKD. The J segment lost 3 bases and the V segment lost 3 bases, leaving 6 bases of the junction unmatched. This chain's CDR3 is CAISESPSGDYEQYF. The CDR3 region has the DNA TGTGCCATCAGTGAATCCCCTAGCGGGGACTACGAGCAGTACTTC.

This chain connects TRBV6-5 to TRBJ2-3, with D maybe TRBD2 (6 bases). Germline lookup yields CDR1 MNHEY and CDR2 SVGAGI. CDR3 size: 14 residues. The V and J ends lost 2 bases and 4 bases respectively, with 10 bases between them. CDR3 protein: CASSYGTPPDTQYF. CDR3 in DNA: TGTGCCAGCAGTTACGGGACTCCACCAGATACGCAGTATTTT.

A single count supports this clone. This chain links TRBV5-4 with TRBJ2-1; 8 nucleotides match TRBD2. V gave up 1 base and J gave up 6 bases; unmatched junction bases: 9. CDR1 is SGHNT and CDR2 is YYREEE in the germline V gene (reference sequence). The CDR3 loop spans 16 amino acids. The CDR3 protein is CASSLTGGPFSNEQFF. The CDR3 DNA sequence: TGTGCCAGCAGCTTGACGGGAGGGCCCTTCTCCAATGAGCAGTTCTTC.

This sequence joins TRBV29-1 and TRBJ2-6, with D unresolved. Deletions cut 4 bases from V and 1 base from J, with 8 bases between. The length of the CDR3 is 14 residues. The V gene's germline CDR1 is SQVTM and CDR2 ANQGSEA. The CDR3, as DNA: TGCAGCGTTGGGTCCCAGTCTGGGGCCAACGTCCTGACTTTC. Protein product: CSVGSQSGANVLTF.

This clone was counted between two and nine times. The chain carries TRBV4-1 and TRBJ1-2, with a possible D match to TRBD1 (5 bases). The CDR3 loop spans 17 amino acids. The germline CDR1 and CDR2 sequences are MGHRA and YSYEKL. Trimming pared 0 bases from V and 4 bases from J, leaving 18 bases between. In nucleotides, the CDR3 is TGCGCCAGCAGCCAAGAAGGTACGCCAGGGCCGTCCTATGGCTACACCTTC. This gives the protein CASSQEGTPGPSYGYTF.

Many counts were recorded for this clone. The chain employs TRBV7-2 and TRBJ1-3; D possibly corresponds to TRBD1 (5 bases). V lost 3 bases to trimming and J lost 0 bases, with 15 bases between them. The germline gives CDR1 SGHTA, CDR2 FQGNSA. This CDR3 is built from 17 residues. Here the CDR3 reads CASSFRGGLTSGNTIYF. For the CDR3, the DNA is TGTGCCAGCAGCTTTAGGGGAGGGCTTACCTCTGGAAACACCATATATTTT. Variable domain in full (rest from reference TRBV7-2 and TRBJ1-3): GAGVSQSPSNKVTEKGKDVELRCDPISGHTALYWYRQSLGQGLEFLIYFQGNSAPDKSGLPSDRFSAERTGGSVSTLTIQRTQQEDSAVYLCASSFRGGLTSGNTIYFGEGSWLTVV.

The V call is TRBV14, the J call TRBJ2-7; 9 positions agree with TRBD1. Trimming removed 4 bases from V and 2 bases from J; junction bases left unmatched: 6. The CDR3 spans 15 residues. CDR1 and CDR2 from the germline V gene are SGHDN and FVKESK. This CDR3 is CASSRRTGAPYEQYF. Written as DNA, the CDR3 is TGTGCCAGCAGCCGCCGGACAGGGGCCCCCTACGAGCAGTACTTC.

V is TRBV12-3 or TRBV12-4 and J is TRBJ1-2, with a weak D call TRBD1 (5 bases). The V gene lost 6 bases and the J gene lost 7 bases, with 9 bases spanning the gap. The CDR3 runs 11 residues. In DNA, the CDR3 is TGTGCCAGCAGCCAGGGATCTGGCTACACCTTC. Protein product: CASSQGSGYTF.

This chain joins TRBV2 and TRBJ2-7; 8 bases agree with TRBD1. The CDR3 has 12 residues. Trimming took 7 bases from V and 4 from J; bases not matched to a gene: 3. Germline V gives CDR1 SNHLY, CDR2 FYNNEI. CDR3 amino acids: CASTQGAYEQYF. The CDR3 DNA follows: TGTGCCAGCACTCAGGGGGCGTACGAGCAGTACTTC.

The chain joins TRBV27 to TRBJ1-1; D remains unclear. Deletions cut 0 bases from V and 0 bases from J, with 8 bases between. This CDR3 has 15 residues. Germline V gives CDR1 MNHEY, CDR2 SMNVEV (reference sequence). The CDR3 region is CASSLSLTVNTEAFF. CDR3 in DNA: TGTGCCAGCAGTTTATCCCTCACGGTGAACACTGAAGCTTTCTTT.

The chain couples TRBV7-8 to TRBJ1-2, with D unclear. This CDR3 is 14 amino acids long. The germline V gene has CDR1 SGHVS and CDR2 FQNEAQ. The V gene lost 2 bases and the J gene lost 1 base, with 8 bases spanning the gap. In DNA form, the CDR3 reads TGTGCCAGCAGCTTAAACGACTATAACTATGGCTACACCTTC. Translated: CASSLNDYNYGYTF.

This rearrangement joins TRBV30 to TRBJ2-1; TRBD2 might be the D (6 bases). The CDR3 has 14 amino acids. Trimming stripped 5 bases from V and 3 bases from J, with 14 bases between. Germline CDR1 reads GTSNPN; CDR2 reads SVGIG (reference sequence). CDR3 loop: CAWQISGIYNEQFF. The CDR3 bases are TGTGCCTGGCAAATTAGCGGAATCTACAATGAGCAGTTCTTC.

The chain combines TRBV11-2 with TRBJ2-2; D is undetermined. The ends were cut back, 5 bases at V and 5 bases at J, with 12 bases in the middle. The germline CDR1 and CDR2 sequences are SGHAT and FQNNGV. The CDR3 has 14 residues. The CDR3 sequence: CASSALGSTGELFF. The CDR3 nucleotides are TGTGCCAGCAGCGCACTCGGTAGTACCGGGGAGCTGTTTTTT.

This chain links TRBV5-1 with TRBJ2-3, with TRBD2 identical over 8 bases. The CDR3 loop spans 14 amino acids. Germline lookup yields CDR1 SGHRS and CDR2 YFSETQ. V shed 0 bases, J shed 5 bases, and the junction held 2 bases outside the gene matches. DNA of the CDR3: TGCGCCAGCAGCTTGGGTCTAGCGGGAGATACGCAGTATTTT. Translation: CASSLGLAGDTQYF.

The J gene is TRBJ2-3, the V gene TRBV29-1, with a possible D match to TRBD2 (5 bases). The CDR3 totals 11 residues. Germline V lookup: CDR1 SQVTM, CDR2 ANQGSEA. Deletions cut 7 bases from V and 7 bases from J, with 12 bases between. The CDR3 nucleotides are TGCAGCGGCGGAGCGGCATATACGCAGTATTTT. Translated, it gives CSGGAAYTQYF.

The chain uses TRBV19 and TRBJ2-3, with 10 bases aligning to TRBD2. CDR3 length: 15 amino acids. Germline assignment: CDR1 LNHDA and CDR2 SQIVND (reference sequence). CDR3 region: CATGDSGGLTDTQYF. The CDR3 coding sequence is TGTGCGACGGGGGATAGCGGGGGGCTAACGGATACGCAGTATTTT. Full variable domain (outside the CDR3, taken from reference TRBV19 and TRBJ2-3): DGGITQSPKYLFRKEGQNVTLSCEQNLNHDAMYWYRQDPGQGLRLIYYSQIVNDFQKGDIAEGYSVSREKKESFPLTVTSAQKNPTAFYLCATGDSGGLTDTQYFGPGTRLTVL.

This chain's CDR3 is CASSLQGTDTQYF. The DNA for the CDR3 is TGTGCCAGCAGTTTACAGGGAACAGATACGCAGTATTTT. The genes are TRBV28 and TRBJ2-3; D is possibly TRBD1 (5 bases). The germline CDR1 and CDR2 sequences are MDHEN and SYDVKM. Trimming took off 2 bases at V and 3 bases at J, with 6 bases between the two ends. The CDR3 spans 13 residues.

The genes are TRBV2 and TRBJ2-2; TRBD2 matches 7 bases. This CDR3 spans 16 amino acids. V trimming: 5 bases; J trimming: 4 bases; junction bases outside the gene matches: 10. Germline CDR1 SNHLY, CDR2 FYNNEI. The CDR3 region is CASSRGEGWGTGELFF. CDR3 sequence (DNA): TGTGCCAGCAGTCGCGGGGAGGGGTGGGGCACCGGGGAGCTGTTTTTT.

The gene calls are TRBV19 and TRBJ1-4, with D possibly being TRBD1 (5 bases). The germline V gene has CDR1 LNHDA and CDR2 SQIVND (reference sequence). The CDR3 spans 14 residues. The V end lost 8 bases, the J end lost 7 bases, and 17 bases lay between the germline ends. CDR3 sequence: CASAGAHSGEKLFF. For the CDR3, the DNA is TGTGCCAGTGCTGGGGCGCACTCGGGTGAAAAACTGTTTTTT.

The CDR3 protein is CATVGLAGNEQYF. In DNA form, the CDR3 reads TGTGCTACCGTCGGACTAGCGGGAAACGAGCAGTACTTC. The rearrangement links TRBV28 to TRBJ2-7, with 12 bases matching TRBD2. The V gene's germline CDR1 is MDHEN and CDR2 SYDVKM. The CDR3 sequence is 13 residues long.

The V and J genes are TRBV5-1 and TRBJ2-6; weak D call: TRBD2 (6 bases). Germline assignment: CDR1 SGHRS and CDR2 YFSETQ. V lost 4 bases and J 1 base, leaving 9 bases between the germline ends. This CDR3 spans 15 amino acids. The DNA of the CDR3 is TGCGCCAGCAGCGATGGAGGGTCTGGGGCCAACGTCCTGACTTTC. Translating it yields CASSDGGSGANVLTF.

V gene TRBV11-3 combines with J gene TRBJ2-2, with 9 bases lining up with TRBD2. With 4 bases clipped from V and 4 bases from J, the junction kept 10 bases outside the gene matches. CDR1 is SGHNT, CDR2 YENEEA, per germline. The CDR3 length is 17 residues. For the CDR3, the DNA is TGTGCCAGCAGCTCCGTGCGGGAGCGGGGGGTCACCGGGGAGCTGTTTTTT. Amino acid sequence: CASSSVRERGVTGELFF. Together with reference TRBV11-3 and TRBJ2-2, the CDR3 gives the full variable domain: EAGVVQSPRYKIIEKKQPVAFWCNPISGHNTLYWYLQNLGQGPELLIRYENEEAVDDSQLPKDRFSAERLKGVDSTLKIQPAELGDSAVYLCASSSVRERGVTGELFFGEGSRLTVL.

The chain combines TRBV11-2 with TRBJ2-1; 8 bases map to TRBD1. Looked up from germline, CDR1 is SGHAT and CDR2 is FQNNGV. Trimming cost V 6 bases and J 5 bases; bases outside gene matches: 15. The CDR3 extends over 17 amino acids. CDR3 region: CASRLGRQGRMDNEQFF. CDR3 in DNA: TGTGCCAGCAGGCTCGGTAGACAGGGGCGTATGGACAATGAGCAGTTCTTC. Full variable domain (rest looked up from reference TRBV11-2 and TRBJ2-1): EAGVAQSPRYKIIEKRQSVAFWCNPISGHATLYWYQQILGQGPKLLIQFQNNGVVDDSQLPKDRFSAERLKGVDSTLKIQPAKLEDSAVYLCASRLGRQGRMDNEQFFGPGTRLTVL.

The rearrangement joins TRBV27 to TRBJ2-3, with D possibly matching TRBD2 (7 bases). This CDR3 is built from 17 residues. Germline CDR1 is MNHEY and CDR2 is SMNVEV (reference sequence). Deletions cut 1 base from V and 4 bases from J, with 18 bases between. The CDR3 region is CASSLFWGGFSPDTQYF. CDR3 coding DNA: TGTGCCAGCAGTTTATTTTGGGGGGGCTTTTCCCCAGATACGCAGTATTTT.

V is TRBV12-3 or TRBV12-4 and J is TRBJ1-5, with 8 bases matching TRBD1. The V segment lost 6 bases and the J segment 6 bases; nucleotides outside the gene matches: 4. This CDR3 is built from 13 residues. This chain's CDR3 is CASRGQEGQPQHF. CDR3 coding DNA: TGTGCCAGCAGGGGACAGGAGGGTCAGCCCCAGCATTTT.